A selection of T cell receptor beta chains follows, all from one sample in a study of shared clonotypes between healthy human individuals. Libraries were prepared by immunoSEQ multiplex PCR; TCRdb keeps only in-frame clonotypes and omits some of them. The repertoire includes millions of clones, roughly 94% of them detected once, and around 0.13% sits in the top ten. The specimen was naive CD4+ T cells sorted from blood. Every receptor here comes from a man younger than 35 in good health. Both conserved end residues are part of each CDR3. A D gene is named only where the DNA matches it firmly. Expanded clones are given a class, and other clones once, few, many or no size at all.

TRBJ2-1,TRBD2,-,TRBV11-2,CASSLSGRGHNEQFF,TGTGCCAGCAGCCTTAGCGGGAGGGGCCACAATGAGCAGTTCTTC
TRBJ1-1,-,-,TRBV7-6,CASSLGAWNTEAFF,TGTGCCAGCAGCTTGGGGGCCTGGAACACTGAAGCTTTCTTT
TRBJ2-7,TRBD2,-,TRBV27,CASSQLAGLSSYEQYF,TGTGCCAGCAGCCAACTAGCGGGACTTAGCTCCTACGAGCAGTACTTC
TRBJ1-4,-,-,TRBV19,CASRLGQVSTEKLFF,TGTGCCAGCCGACTGGGGCAGGTCTCTACGGAAAAACTGTTTTTT
TRBJ2-1,TRBD2,-,TRBV2,CASQTSGTTYNEQFF,TGTGCCAGCCAAACCAGCGGGACCACCTACAATGAGCAGTTCTTC
TRBJ2-7,TRBD1,-,TRBV19,CASSPDRGSYEQYF,TGTGCCAGTAGTCCAGACAGGGGATCCTACGAGCAGTACTTC
TRBJ1-4,-,-,TRBV4-3,CASSQGQKNEKLFF,TGCGCCAGCAGCCAAGGACAGAAGAATGAAAAACTGTTTTTT
TRBJ1-4,-,-,TRBV5-6,CASSFPPGEKLFF,TGTGCCAGCAGCTTTCCACCGGGTGAAAAACTGTTTTTT
TRBJ1-2,-,-,TRBV19,CASSMTEGSYTF,TGTGCCAGTAGTATGACGGAGGGGAGCTACACCTTC
TRBJ2-5,TRBD1,-,TRBV5-4,CASSRDRGQETQYF,TGTGCCAGCAGCCGGGACAGGGGGCAAGAGACCCAGTACTTC
TRBJ1-5,-,-,TRBV6-1,CASSTGSNQPQHF,TGTGCCAGCAGCACAGGGTCCAATCAGCCCCAGCATTTT
TRBJ1-4,-,-,TRBV6-5,CASRGLEKLFF,TGTGCCAGCAGAGGCCTCGAAAAACTGTTTTTT
TRBJ2-2,-,-,TRBV21-1,CASSILFF,TGTGCCAGCAGCATTCTGTTTTTT
TRBJ2-1,-,-,TRBV5-6,CASSSGQYYNEQFF,TGTGCCAGCAGCTCCGGACAGTACTACAATGAGCAGTTCTTC
TRBJ2-5,-,once,TRBV5-1,CASSLDGTLQETQYF,TGCGCCAGCAGCTTGGATGGGACCCTTCAAGAGACCCAGTACTTC
TRBJ2-5,-,-,TRBV27,CASSLSGQETQYF,TGTGCCAGCAGTTTATCGGGCCAAGAGACCCAGTACTTC
TRBJ2-7,TRBD2,-,TRBV28,CASSFGLVYEQYF,TGTGCCAGCAGTTTCGGACTAGTCTACGAGCAGTACTTC
TRBJ2-2,TRBD2,once,TRBV11-2,CASSLDPGGTGELFF,TGTGCCAGCAGCTTAGATCCCGGGGGGACCGGGGAGCTGTTTTTT
TRBJ2-7,TRBD1,once,TRBV12-5,CASGLDGTVGEQYF,TGTGCTAGTGGTTTGGACGGGACAGTGGGCGAGCAGTACTTC
TRBJ1-1,TRBD1,-,TRBV7-9,CASSSQQGRRTEAFF,TGTGCCAGCAGCTCCCAACAGGGGAGGCGCACTGAAGCTTTCTTT
TRBJ2-3,TRBD2,-,TRBV11-2,CASSLRLAGGLGTDTQYF,TGTGCCAGCAGCCTGAGGCTAGCGGGGGGCCTAGGCACAGATACGCAGTATTTT
TRBJ2-7,-,-,TRBV30,CAWSDPHEQYF,TGTGCCTGGAGTGATCCCCACGAGCAGTACTTC
TRBJ2-4,-,-,TRBV30,CAWKPGPGHMVVDGNIQYF,TGTGCCTGGAAACCTGGGCCGGGACACATGGTAGTCGACGGAAACATTCAGTACTTC
TRBJ2-1,-,-,TRBV28,CASSLGGNEQFF,TGTGCCAGCAGTTTGGGAGGTAATGAGCAGTTCTTC
TRBJ2-7,-,-,TRBV6-1,CASSEARGFSYEQYF,TGTGCCAGCAGTGAAGCGCGGGGTTTTTCCTACGAGCAGTACTTC
TRBJ1-1,TRBD1,-,TRBV28,CASSSTPWTGPPEAFF,TGTGCCAGCAGTTCGACCCCCTGGACAGGGCCCCCTGAAGCTTTCTTT
TRBJ2-5,-,-,TRBV29-1,CSVEIQETQYF,TGCAGCGTTGAAATCCAAGAGACCCAGTACTTC
TRBJ2-2,TRBD1,-,TRBV7-9,CATSRGSNTGELFF,TGTGCCACCAGCAGGGGGTCGAACACCGGGGAGCTGTTTTTT
TRBJ1-4,-,-,TRBV5-6,CASNEFRDTATNEKLFF,TGTGCCAGCAACGAATTCCGGGACACCGCAACTAATGAAAAACTGTTTTTT
TRBJ2-1,TRBD2,-,TRBV27,CASSLWPARTSGGSTNEQFF,TGTGCCAGCAGTTTATGGCCAGCCAGGACTAGCGGAGGAAGCACGAATGAGCAGTTCTTC
TRBJ2-7,-,-,TRBV11-2,CASSSQDFYMLYEQYF,TGTGCCAGCAGCTCTCAGGACTTTTATATGCTCTACGAGCAGTACTTC
TRBJ1-5,-,few,TRBV5-1,CASSLEGVNQPQHF,TGCGCCAGCAGCTTGGAAGGGGTTAATCAGCCCCAGCATTTT
TRBJ2-1,-,-,TRBV4-3,CASSQEGTVYNEQFF,TGCGCCAGCAGCCAAGAGGGGACGGTATACAATGAGCAGTTCTTC
TRBJ2-4,-,-,TRBV9,CASSAGTQEKVDIQYF,TGTGCCAGCAGCGCCGGGACCCAGGAAAAAGTTGACATTCAGTACTTC
TRBJ1-6,-,-,TRBV30,CAWGKGQGYNSPLHF,TGTGCCTGGGGGAAAGGTCAGGGTTATAATTCACCCCTCCACTTT
TRBJ1-4,-,once,TRBV5-1,CASSEIGGNEKLFF,TGCGCCAGCAGCGAGATTGGGGGGAATGAAAAACTGTTTTTT
TRBJ2-5,-,-,TRBV5-1,CASSLEGLPQYF,TGCGCCAGCAGCTTGGAGGGTTTGCCCCAGTACTTC
TRBJ2-3,TRBD2,-,TRBV5-1,CASSLGWAGGTDTQYF,TGCGCCAGCAGCTTGGGCTGGGCGGGAGGGACAGATACGCAGTATTTT
TRBJ2-7,-,-,TRBV19,CASSMPAGSSYEQYF,TGTGCCAGTAGTATGCCGGCAGGGAGCTCCTACGAGCAGTACTTC
TRBJ2-5,-,once,TRBV5-1,CASSTPGRPRETQYF,TGCGCCAGCAGCACCCCGGGACGGCCAAGGGAGACCCAGTACTTC
TRBJ2-7,-,-,TRBV5-4,CASSLFPQGYEQYF,TGTGCCAGCAGCTTGTTCCCACAGGGTTACGAGCAATACTTC
TRBJ2-6,TRBD2,-,TRBV18,CASSPGGSGANVLTF,TGTGCCAGCTCCCCGGGGGGATCTGGGGCCAACGTCCTGACTTTC
TRBJ2-1,-,-,TRBV27,CASKLPIAAAYNEQFF,TGTGCCAGCAAACTTCCTATAGCGGCCGCCTACAATGAGCAGTTCTTC
TRBJ2-3,TRBD1,-,TRBV11-2,CASSLEGQSPDTQYF,TGTGCCAGCAGCTTAGAGGGACAGTCTCCAGATACGCAGTATTTT
TRBJ2-7,-,-,TRBV6-1,CASRIGTPSYEQYF,TGTGCCAGCAGAATCGGGACTCCATCCTACGAGCAGTACTTC
TRBJ1-1,-,-,TRBV25-1,CASSEYGKQRNTEAFF,TGTGCCAGCAGTGAATATGGGAAACAGAGGAACACTGAAGCTTTCTTT
TRBJ2-3,-,-,TRBV7-2,CASSFQGSLQYF,TGTGCCAGCAGCTTCCAGGGGTCCTTGCAGTATTTT
TRBJ1-4,-,-,TRBV27,CASSSEGRTNEKLFF,TGTGCCAGCAGTTCAGAGGGCAGAACTAATGAAAAACTGTTTTTT
TRBJ2-7,-,once,TRBV11-2,CASSLGRGQGYEQYF,TGTGCCAGCAGCTTGGGGCGAGGGCAGGGATACGAGCAGTACTTC
TRBJ2-7,-,-,TRBV18,CASSPTASYEQYF,TGTGCCAGCTCACCGACGGCCTCCTACGAGCAGTACTTC
TRBJ2-3,-,-,TRBV11-2,CASSSWTGRGDTQYF,TGTGCCAGCAGCTCCTGGACAGGGAGGGGAGATACGCAGTATTTT
TRBJ2-2,TRBD2,-,TRBV29-1,CSVERFSGRARATGELFF,TGCAGCGTTGAAAGGTTTAGCGGGAGGGCTCGAGCCACCGGGGAGCTGTTTTTT